What follows are 11 T cell receptor beta chains derived from one specimen sequenced in a study of blood T cell repertoires in COVID-19. This table comes from immunoSEQ multiplex PCR, and its TCRdb copy is limited to in-frame clones, with some not included. The sample includes more than 95,000 clones, about 90% of them seen just once. Sequencing was done on a sample of peripheral blood. These receptors were obtained from a human donor in a cohort sampled during active COVID-19.

Note on this clone: A junction end diverges from the germline sequence, so it may reflect a read error. The chain carries TRBV5-6 and TRBJ2-6; 7 bases line up with TRBD1. CDR3 length equals 15 residues. Per germline, CDR1 SGHDT and CDR2 YYEEEE. This CDR3 reads CASSLAPQGVNVLTF. CDR3 coding DNA: TGTGCCAGCAGCTTGGCCCCTCAGGGGGTCAACGTCCTGACTTTC.

With respect to this clone: The same CDR3 is also encoded by other DNA sequences in this sample. V is TRBV6-5 and J is TRBJ2-7, with TRBD2 matching 8 bases. CDR1 MNHEY and CDR2 SVGAGI come from the germline V gene. This CDR3 spans 15 amino acids. Trimming took 0 bases from V and 1 from J; bases not matched to a gene: 2. Here the CDR3 reads CASSYSSSGSYEQYF. The DNA for the CDR3 is TGTGCCAGCAGTTACTCCTCTAGCGGGTCCTACGAGCAGTACTTC.

Concerning this clone itself: This CDR3 is also generated by other DNA sequences in the sample. CDR3 bases: TGTGCCAGCAGCATGACAGGGAGCAACGAGCAGTACTTC. Translating gives CASSMTGSNEQYF. J is TRBJ2-7 and V is TRBV12-3 or TRBV12-4, with TRBD1 matching over 7 bases. The CDR3 is made up of 13 amino acids. With V trimmed by 6 bases and J by 5 bases, 7 bases remained unmatched.

In this sample, this clone turned up a few times. This chain links TRBV10-1 with TRBJ2-3; D is perhaps TRBD1 (6 bases). V was pared by 6 bases and J by 1 base, with 20 bases between. CDR1 and CDR2 (germline): WNHNN, SYGVQD (reference sequence). This CDR3 comprises 17 residues. The CDR3 is CASRVQPDSPRTDTQYF. As DNA, the CDR3 is TGCGCCAGCAGGGTACAGCCGGACAGCCCACGCACAGATACGCAGTATTTT.

This rearrangement joins TRBV23-1 to TRBJ2-2; maybe TRBD1 (5 bases). TRBV23-1 is an ORF, and what it does is uncertain. The CDR3 has 18 amino acids. The V and J ends lost 0 bases and 6 bases respectively, with 20 bases between them. The CDR3 DNA sequence: TGCGCCAGCAGTCAATCTTGCTACGTGGCAGGGATTCCCGGGGAGCTGTTTTTT. Translation gives CASSQSCYVAGIPGELFF.

The rearrangement uses TRBV24-1 and TRBJ2-2; 8 bases map to TRBD1. V shed 4 bases and J 6 bases; nucleotides not matched to a gene: 6. Looked up from germline, CDR1 is KGHDR and CDR2 is SFDVKD. CDR3 length: 15 amino acids. CDR3 coding DNA: TGTGCCACCAGTGAATCAGGGGGCGCGCCCGGGGAGCTGTTTTTT. Encoded protein: CATSESGGAPGELFF.

This clone occurred once. J is TRBJ2-1 and V is TRBV19; TRBD2 agrees at 11 bases. V was clipped by 6 bases and J by 3 bases; unmatched bases: 7. CDR3 length: 16 residues. Germline-derived CDR1 and CDR2 are LNHDA and SQIVND (reference sequence). DNA for the CDR3: TGTGCCAGTAGGGATCCGGGACTAGCGGTCTACAATGAGCAGTTCTTC. It codes for CASRDPGLAVYNEQFF.

The rearrangement uses TRBV6-2 or TRBV6-3 and TRBJ1-2; tentatively, D is TRBD1 (5 bases). The CDR3 consists of 14 residues. The V end lost 2 bases, the J end lost 3 bases, and 10 bases lay between the germline ends. Germline values: CDR1 MNHEY, CDR2 SVGEGT. The chain's CDR3 is CASSYVSGDYGYTF. The CDR3 DNA is TGTGCCAGCAGTTACGTTTCGGGGGACTATGGCTACACCTTC.

This clone was observed once. This rearrangement joins TRBV3-1 (or the pseudogene TRBV3-2) to TRBJ2-3, with 8 bases matching TRBD1. The germline V gene has CDR1 LGHDT and CDR2 YNNKEL (reference sequence). This CDR3 is 16 amino acids long. Losses at the gene ends were 2 bases for V and 0 bases for J; bases not matched to a gene: 4. The DNA of the CDR3 is TGTGCCAGCAGCCAATCTGCAGGGGGCAGCACAGATACGCAGTATTTT. Amino acids: CASSQSAGGSTDTQYF.

The chain combines TRBV24-1 with TRBJ2-5; 12 positions agree with TRBD2. Germline CDR1 and CDR2: KGHDR and SFDVKD. V was pared by 4 bases and J by 1 base, with 3 bases of the junction left unmatched. This CDR3 contains 16 residues. CDR3 residues: CATSEGLAGIQETQYF. CDR3 bases: TGTGCCACCAGTGAAGGACTAGCGGGGATCCAAGAGACCCAGTACTTC.

The J gene is TRBJ2-1, the V gene TRBV7-2; perhaps TRBD2 as D (6 bases). Trimming left V 5 bases short and J 9 bases short, with 17 bases between. This CDR3 is 14 amino acids long. Looked up from germline, CDR1 is SGHTA and CDR2 is FQGNSA. The CDR3 coding sequence is TGTGCCAGCAGCGCAATGAGGGAGGTTGGTGAGCAGTTCTTC. Translating it yields CASSAMREVGEQFF.